The clone carrying this T cell receptor (beta chain) was recorded many times. Germline values: CDR1 DFQATT, CDR2 SNEGSKA (reference sequence). V was clipped by 3 bases and J by 3 bases, with 8 bases between them. This CDR3 is built from 12 residues. TCRdb reprocessed the 5' RACE reads via MiXCR and lists one record per CDR3 protein. The table shows 600,000 to 800,000 distinct CDR3 sequences, with around 20% occurring only once. This entry is derived from a study of identical twins. This sample was also put to use in a study of T cells expressing NK-cell markers.

Sequenced input: PBMCs. V and J are TRBV20-1 and TRBJ1-1; D gene ambiguous. This sequence originates from a woman between 18 and 30 years old in good health. The CDR3 sequence: CSARDWDTEAFF. The CDR3, as DNA: TGCAGTGCTAGGGACTGGGACACTGAAGCTTTCTTT.